This is a list of T cell receptor beta chains from one sample in a study of blood T cells in healthy people across ages. TCRdb used MiXCR to reprocess the 5' RACE reads, holding one entry per CDR3 protein. The table lists 1.5 million to 2 million distinct CDR3 sequences, around 50% of them singletons, with over 2% in the top ten. The sequencing sample was made of blood. These receptor sequences come from a woman in her forties in good health. Each CDR3 is given with its conserved first and last residue. A D gene is named only where the DNA matches it firmly. The size of a clone is reported for some rows only, either as once, few or many, or as a class for expanded clones.

abundance: NA; j_gene: TRBJ2-3; v_gene: TRBV4-3; d_gene: NA; CDR3nt: TGCGCCAGCAGCCAAGCGGAGACAGATACGCAGTATTTT; CDR3aa: CASSQAETDTQYF
abundance: few; j_gene: TRBJ1-2; v_gene: TRBV20-1; d_gene: TRBD1; CDR3nt: TGCAGTGCTGAAAGGGCTACAGGGGGCGCTTCCTATGGCTACACCTTC; CDR3aa: CSAERATGGASYGYTF
abundance: NA; j_gene: TRBJ1-1; v_gene: TRBV6-5; d_gene: NA; CDR3nt: TGTGCCAGCAGCCAACCCGGACTGATGAACACTGAAGCTTTCTTT; CDR3aa: CASSQPGLMNTEAFF
abundance: NA; j_gene: TRBJ2-7; v_gene: TRBV25-1; d_gene: NA; CDR3nt: TGTGCCAGCAGCCAGGGTCCCCTCGCAGGGTACGAGCAGTACTTC; CDR3aa: CASSQGPLAGYEQYF
abundance: once; j_gene: TRBJ1-2; v_gene: TRBV2; d_gene: NA; CDR3nt: TGTGCCAGCAGTGAAGTGGGGGGCGCAAATGGCTACACCTTC; CDR3aa: CASSEVGGANGYTF
abundance: NA; j_gene: TRBJ2-5; v_gene: TRBV2; d_gene: NA; CDR3nt: TGTGCCAGCAGGTTTCAGCGGGCCGAGACCCAGTACTTC; CDR3aa: CASRFQRAETQYF
abundance: few; j_gene: TRBJ2-1; v_gene: TRBV20-1; d_gene: NA; CDR3nt: TGCAGTGCTAGAGGGGGGGGGCGTGTTTTTAAGTACAATGAGCAGTTCTTC; CDR3aa: CSARGGGRVFKYNEQFF
abundance: NA; j_gene: TRBJ2-5; v_gene: TRBV12-3/TRBV12-4; d_gene: NA; CDR3nt: TGTGCCAGCAGCTCCGGGGCAACCCTCGAGACCCAGTACTTC; CDR3aa: CASSSGATLETQYF
abundance: few; j_gene: TRBJ2-3; v_gene: TRBV11-2; d_gene: NA; CDR3nt: TGTGCCAGCAGCTTAGAGGTAGAAGCAAGGTATTTT; CDR3aa: CASSLEVEARYF
abundance: once; j_gene: TRBJ1-6; v_gene: TRBV20-1; d_gene: NA; CDR3nt: TGCAGTGCTAGAGATGCCCGGGGAAATAATTCACCCCTCCACTTT; CDR3aa: CSARDARGNNSPLHF
abundance: few; j_gene: TRBJ2-5; v_gene: TRBV7-2; d_gene: TRBD1; CDR3nt: TGTGCCAGCAGCTTATCTCCCCGGGACAGGCGGAGGGAGACCCAGTACTTC; CDR3aa: CASSLSPRDRRRETQYF
abundance: NA; j_gene: TRBJ2-7; v_gene: TRBV7-8; d_gene: NA; CDR3nt: TGTGCCAGCAGCTTAGGAAAATTGGGGTACGAGCAGTACTTC; CDR3aa: CASSLGKLGYEQYF
abundance: few; j_gene: TRBJ2-5; v_gene: TRBV7-2; d_gene: TRBD2; CDR3nt: TGTGCCAGCAGCTTAGTGGGGGGGGGATTGTCAGAGACCCAGTACTTC; CDR3aa: CASSLVGGGLSETQYF
abundance: few; j_gene: TRBJ2-5; v_gene: TRBV12-3/TRBV12-4; d_gene: NA; CDR3nt: TGTGCCAGCAATTCCCCCTCCGGGGACGGACAAGAGACCCAGTACTTC; CDR3aa: CASNSPSGDGQETQYF
abundance: NA; j_gene: TRBJ2-7; v_gene: TRBV20-1; d_gene: TRBD2; CDR3nt: TGCAGTGCAACTCGACTAGCGGGGGGATTAAGCTCCTACGAGCGGTACTTC; CDR3aa: CSATRLAGGLSSYERYF
abundance: NA; j_gene: TRBJ2-3; v_gene: TRBV7-2; d_gene: NA; CDR3nt: TGTGCCAGCCGAAGCCCGGTGAGGGGGGATACGCAGTATTTT; CDR3aa: CASRSPVRGDTQYF
abundance: NA; j_gene: TRBJ2-3; v_gene: TRBV11-2; d_gene: NA; CDR3nt: TGTGCCAGCAGCCCATCAGGACTTGCCACAGATACGCAGTATTTT; CDR3aa: CASSPSGLATDTQYF
abundance: once; j_gene: TRBJ2-7; v_gene: TRBV20-1; d_gene: NA; CDR3nt: TGCAGTGCTAGACTTGGGGAGGGGGGCGGAATCTACGAGCAGTACTTC; CDR3aa: CSARLGEGGGIYEQYF
abundance: NA; j_gene: TRBJ1-5; v_gene: TRBV20-1; d_gene: NA; CDR3nt: TGCGGTGCTAGGACCCCCGACAGCAAATATAGCAATCAGCCCCAGCATTTT; CDR3aa: CGARTPDSKYSNQPQHF
abundance: NA; j_gene: TRBJ1-4; v_gene: TRBV5-6; d_gene: NA; CDR3nt: TGTGCCAGCAGCTTTTGGGCCAGGGAGAATTTACGGGGTGAAAAACTGTTTTTT; CDR3aa: CASSFWARENLRGEKLFF
abundance: few; j_gene: TRBJ2-7; v_gene: TRBV20-1; d_gene: TRBD1; CDR3nt: TGCAGTGCTAGAGGGGGCAGGGGGCACTCCTACGAGCAGTACTTC; CDR3aa: CSARGGRGHSYEQYF
abundance: NA; j_gene: TRBJ2-1; v_gene: TRBV5-4; d_gene: NA; CDR3nt: TGTGCCAGCAGCCTCGACCCCCCGTCGGCGGGGATCTACAATGAGCAGTTCTTC; CDR3aa: CASSLDPPSAGIYNEQFF
abundance: NA; j_gene: TRBJ2-7; v_gene: TRBV18; d_gene: NA; CDR3nt: TGTGCCAGCTCACCGGCAGTGGGCGCCTACGAGCAGTACTTC; CDR3aa: CASSPAVGAYEQYF
abundance: NA; j_gene: TRBJ1-4; v_gene: TRBV5-1; d_gene: NA; CDR3nt: TGCGCCAGCAGCGTTGCAGGGCTTAATGAAAAACTGTTTTTT; CDR3aa: CASSVAGLNEKLFF